The 8 T cell receptor beta chains in this list originate from one sample, sequenced in a study of monozygotic twins with inflammatory bowel disease. Using the 5' RACE reads, TCRdb records one entry per CDR3 protein without DNA. Its table records approximately 420,000 distinct CDR3 sequences. The specimen was blood. These receptors were collected from a human donor with ulcerative colitis or Crohn's disease, or a healthy co-twin of an affected twin (not recorded which).

J is TRBJ1-6 and V is TRBV18; TCRdb calls TRBD1, which cannot be checked without DNA. This CDR3 is built from 16 residues. In germline, CDR1 is KGHSH, CDR2 LQKENI. CDR3 protein: CASSYQGASYNSPLHF.

The V call is TRBV27, the J call TRBJ2-5; TCRdb calls TRBD1, which cannot be checked without DNA. The V gene's germline CDR1 is MNHEY and CDR2 SMNVEV (reference sequence). The CDR3 runs 13 residues. This chain's CDR3 is CASRGQLQETQYF.

The rearrangement joins TRBV5-5 to TRBJ1-6. The CDR3 extends over 15 amino acids. Germline assignment: CDR1 SGHKS and CDR2 YYEKEE (reference sequence). CDR3 sequence reads: CASSLAFNYNSPLHF.

The chain recombines TRBV19 with TRBJ2-1; there is no DNA to check the TCRdb D call of TRBD2. This CDR3 has 16 residues. CDR1 LNHDA and CDR2 SQIVND come from the germline V gene (reference sequence). The CDR3 loop is CASSRLGPSGNIEQFF.

The chain joins TRBV3-1 to TRBJ1-2; the TCRdb D gene call, TRBD1, has no DNA to confirm it. Germline CDR1 LGHDT, CDR2 YNNKEL (reference sequence). The CDR3 extends over 15 amino acids. CDR3 sequence: CASSQDSTGQAGYTF.

The V gene is TRBV30, the J gene TRBJ1-1; TCRdb names TRBD1, which stays unverified in the absence of DNA. CDR3 length equals 13 residues. Germline V gene sequence: CDR1 GTSNPN, CDR2 SVGIG (reference sequence). The CDR3 region is CAWEDGAANEAFF.

The CDR3 is CASIGTGSYEQYF. The chain joins TRBV6-2 or TRBV6-3 to TRBJ2-7; TCRdb's assignment of TRBD1 cannot be checked, as there is no DNA. The CDR3 runs to 13 residues. Germline-derived CDR1 and CDR2 are MNHEY and SVGEGT.

The V gene is TRBV29-1, the J gene TRBJ1-1; lacking DNA, the TRBD1 call made by TCRdb goes unchecked. There are 13 residues in the CDR3. The V gene's germline CDR1 is SQVTM and CDR2 ANQGSEA. Here the CDR3 reads CSVAGGVNTEAFF. Variable domain in full (rest from reference TRBV29-1 and TRBJ1-1): SAVISQKPSRDICQRGTSLTIQCQVDSQVTMMFWYRQQPGQSLTLIATANQGSEATYESGFVIDKFPISRPNLTFSTLTVSNMSPEDSSIYLCSVAGGVNTEAFFGQGTRLTVV.